This passage covers 31 T cell receptor beta chains from one sample sequenced in a study of T cells in Graves' hyperthyroidism and ophthalmopathy. Researchers amplified the TCR beta CDR3 regions from RNA transcripts. First-round RT-PCR with HTBI primers amplified the TCR CDR3 region. Each CDR3 protein gets one entry after TCRdb re-called the multiplex PCR reads with MiXCR. The sample includes roughly 380,000 distinct CDR3 sequences, about 15% of them seen just once. Material: blood. These receptors were collected from an older woman with Graves' hyperthyroidism.

This clonotype was observed a few times. V and J are TRBV27 and TRBJ1-1; D unclear. The germline gives CDR1 MNHEY, CDR2 SMNVEV (reference sequence). Trimming took 3 bases from V and 6 from J, leaving 11 bases between them. The CDR3 is made up of 13 amino acids. The CDR3 bases are TGTGCCAGCAGTTTTGGGCTTGGGGCTGAAGCTTTCTTT. The encoded protein is CASSFGLGAEAFF.

This clonotype showed up many times. The rearrangement links TRBV2 to TRBJ1-5; 7 bases map to TRBD1. Per germline, CDR1 SNHLY and CDR2 FYNNEI. The CDR3 contains 15 residues. The V and J ends lost 4 bases and 4 bases, in that order; junction bases with no gene match: 7. CDR3 sequence reads: CASSVSRGANQPQHF. CDR3 in DNA: TGTGCCAGCAGTGTTTCCAGGGGGGCTAATCAGCCCCAGCATTTT.

The table lists this clonotype with many counts. The rearrangement links TRBV20-1 to TRBJ2-1; D remains ambiguous. Trimming cost V 3 bases and J 5 bases, with 5 bases left between them. This CDR3 comprises 11 residues. Germline lookup yields CDR1 DFQATT and CDR2 SNEGSKA (reference sequence). The CDR3 DNA follows: TGCAGTGCTAGGGGTGACAATGAGCAGTTCTTC. Translation: CSARGDNEQFF.

CDR3 sequence (DNA): TGTGCCAGCAGTTTATTTCAGGGGGAGGTTATTGAAGCTTTCTTT. Translating gives CASSLFQGEVIEAFF. J is TRBJ1-1 and V is TRBV28; 7 bases map to TRBD1. Germline V gene lookup returns CDR1 MDHEN and CDR2 SYDVKM. J gave up 7 bases and V 1 base, and 9 bases lay outside the gene matches. The CDR3 consists of 15 residues.

This clonotype showed up just a few times. The rearrangement joins TRBV27 to TRBJ1-2; D gene ambiguous. The V gene lost 2 bases and the J gene lost 3 bases, with 10 bases spanning the gap. The germline V gene has CDR1 MNHEY and CDR2 SMNVEV (reference sequence). CDR3 length: 14 amino acids. CDR3 amino acids: CASSLSWGYYGYTF. DNA of the CDR3: TGTGCCAGCAGTTTAAGTTGGGGTTACTATGGCTACACCTTC.

This chain uses TRBV25-1 with TRBJ2-1; 7 bases line up with TRBD1. The length of the CDR3 is 16 residues. V dropped 3 bases and J dropped 2; count of bases not matched to a gene: 7. Germline CDR1 MGHDK, CDR2 SYGVNS. For the CDR3, the DNA is TGTGCCAGCAGTGATCTGGGGGACAGACCCTACAATGAGCAGTTCTTC. Protein product: CASSDLGDRPYNEQFF.

Concerning this clonotype: With a much larger clone just one base away, this may be a read error. The CDR3 DNA is TGTGCCAGCAGAGCGGGACAGAACGCTGAAGCTTTCTTT. Residues: CASRAGQNAEAFF. V usage is TRBV12-3 or TRBV12-4 and J usage is TRBJ1-1, with TRBD1 matching 7 bases. The CDR3 sequence is 13 residues long.

This clonotype was counted at least ten times. V is TRBV12-3 or TRBV12-4 and J is TRBJ1-1; a possible D gene is TRBD1 (5 bases). Trimming took 5 bases from V and 3 from J, leaving 13 bases between them. This CDR3 has 14 residues. The DNA for the CDR3 is TGTGCCAGCAGTCCGGGACTATTAGACACTGAAGCTTTCTTT. It is translated as CASSPGLLDTEAFF.

This clonotype was counted many times. This chain connects TRBV11-3 to TRBJ2-1; 15 nucleotides agree with TRBD2. Germline values: CDR1 SGHNT, CDR2 YENEEA. The CDR3 extends over 19 amino acids. J gave up 9 bases and V 5 bases, and 17 bases lay outside the gene matches. DNA for the CDR3: TGTGCCAGCAGCCCCAGAGGATTAGGACTAGCGGGAGGGCCTGGTGAGCAGTTCTTC. The encoded protein is CASSPRGLGLAGGPGEQFF.

In its sample, this clonotype was seen many times. The rearrangement uses TRBV6-1 and TRBJ1-1; TRBD1 might be the D (6 bases). Germline lookup yields CDR1 MNHNS and CDR2 SASEGT. The V gene lost 6 bases and the J gene lost 3 bases, with 11 bases spanning the gap. CDR3 size: 13 residues. CDR3 sequence: CASRDRRYTEAFF. CDR3 sequence (DNA): TGTGCCAGCAGAGACAGGAGGTACACTGAAGCTTTCTTT.

This clonotype was counted at least ten times. The chain uses TRBV28 and TRBJ1-1, with D uncertain. This CDR3 comprises 15 residues. Germline V CDR1 and CDR2: MDHEN, SYDVKM. Trimming took off 1 base at V and 5 bases at J, with 14 bases between the two ends. The CDR3 sequence: CASSLYVAGGTEAFF. In nucleotides, the CDR3 is TGTGCCAGCAGTTTATACGTGGCAGGAGGGACTGAAGCTTTCTTT.

This clonotype has only a few counts. The chain links TRBV5-4 to TRBJ1-3, with 10 bases fitting TRBD1. Germline CDR1 SGHNT, CDR2 YYREEE (reference sequence). CDR3 length: 14 amino acids. Losses at the gene ends were 4 bases for V and 3 bases for J; bases not matched to a gene: 1. CDR3 in amino acids: CASSGTGVGNTIYF. The CDR3 coding sequence is TGTGCCAGCAGCGGGACAGGGGTTGGAAACACCATATATTTT.

This chain links TRBV4-1 with TRBJ2-7; 10 bases agree with TRBD2. CDR1 and CDR2 from the germline V gene are MGHRA and YSYEKL. V lost 2 bases and J lost 4; bases outside the gene matches: 5. The CDR3 contains 15 residues. In nucleotides, the CDR3 is TGCGCCAGCAGCCAATTAGCGGGAGGCTATTACGAGCAGTACTTC. Its translation: CASSQLAGGYYEQYF.

There are a few counts of this clonotype. CDR3 in amino acids: CASSYSGSLTDTDTQYF. CDR3 bases: TGTGCCAGCAGTTACTCGGGTAGCCTTACGGACACAGATACGCAGTATTTT. The V gene is TRBV6-2 or TRBV6-3, the J gene TRBJ2-3; D not certain. Per the germline V gene, CDR1 is MNHEY and CDR2 is SVGEGT. CDR3 length equals 17 residues. Trimming cost V 0 bases and J 2 bases, with 15 bases left between them.

This clonotype occurred a few times. The chain couples TRBV19 to TRBJ2-3, with TRBD2 matching over 9 bases. Germline loops: CDR1 LNHDA, CDR2 SQIVND (reference sequence). With V trimmed by 0 bases and J by 0 bases, 13 bases remained unmatched. The CDR3 is made up of 20 amino acids. DNA of the CDR3: TGTGCCAGTAGTATAGACGGGCTAGCGGGAAAAGGGCTCAGCACAGATACGCAGTATTTT. It is translated as CASSIDGLAGKGLSTDTQYF. Combining the CDR3 with reference TRBV19 and TRBJ2-3 gives the whole variable domain DGGITQSPKYLFRKEGQNVTLSCEQNLNHDAMYWYRQDPGQGLRLIYYSQIVNDFQKGDIAEGYSVSREKKESFPLTVTSAQKNPTAFYLCASSIDGLAGKGLSTDTQYFGPGTRLTVL.

This clonotype came up a few times. The CDR3 spells CSARDHRVYGYTF. Written as DNA, the CDR3 is TGCAGTGCTAGAGACCACAGGGTGTATGGCTACACCTTC. This rearrangement joins TRBV20-1 to TRBJ1-2, with a tentative D call TRBD1 (6 bases). Germline lookup yields CDR1 DFQATT and CDR2 SNEGSKA (reference sequence). This CDR3 region has 13 residues. V shed 0 bases and J shed 5 bases, with 10 bases lying between them.

Many counts were recorded for this clonotype. The chain employs TRBV5-1 and TRBJ2-1, with a weak D call TRBD2 (5 bases). This CDR3 contains 17 residues. The V end was cut by 5 bases, the J end by 5 bases, with 23 bases between. Per germline, CDR1 SGHRS and CDR2 YFSETQ. The CDR3 DNA is TGCGCCAGCAGTCTCCCCTCACTCGCGGGCGAGAACAATGAGCAGTTCTTC. Its protein is CASSLPSLAGENNEQFF.

This clonotype was found once. A much larger clone differs from this one at a single base, so this may be a read error. This chain's CDR3 is CASPPSMSEQYF. The CDR3 DNA sequence: TGTGCCAGCCCACCCTCAATGTCCGAGCAGTACTTC. This chain joins TRBV18 and TRBJ2-7; D not resolved. Germline CDR1 reads KGHSH; CDR2 reads LQKENI. The CDR3 has 12 residues.

This clonotype appeared many times. The rearrangement joins TRBV7-6 to TRBJ2-7; D is unresolved. V lost 4 bases and J lost 3, with 7 bases in between. Per the germline V gene, CDR1 is SGHVS and CDR2 is FNYEAQ. The CDR3 length is 12 residues. This CDR3 is CASSSDGYEQYF. The CDR3, as DNA: TGTGCCAGCAGCTCGGACGGCTACGAGCAGTACTTC. The variable domain in full, completed from reference TRBV7-6 and TRBJ2-7, reads GAGVSQSPRYKVTKRGQDVALRCDPISGHVSLYWYRQALGQGPEFLTYFNYEAQQDKSGLPNDRFSAERPEGSISTLTIQRTEQRDSAMYRCASSSDGYEQYFGPGTRLTVT.

In its sample, this clonotype was seen many times. The chain recombines TRBV6-1 with TRBJ2-1, with a possible D match to TRBD2 (5 bases). CDR1 MNHNS and CDR2 SASEGT come from the germline V gene. This CDR3 has 15 residues. The germline V and J ends were trimmed by 3 bases and 4 bases, with 13 bases remaining between them. The CDR3: CASSDVSGKYNEQFF. CDR3 DNA: TGTGCCAGCAGTGACGTGTCGGGAAAATACAATGAGCAGTTCTTC.

J is TRBJ2-3 and V is TRBV5-1, with D possibly matching TRBD2 (6 bases). Germline values: CDR1 SGHRS, CDR2 YFSETQ. This CDR3 has 15 residues. The V end lost 0 bases, the J end lost 3 bases, and 11 bases lay between the germline ends. The CDR3 DNA reads TGCGCCAGCAGCTTGGAGGGAGGCCAAACAGATACGCAGTATTTT. Protein product: CASSLEGGQTDTQYF. Variable domain in full (rest from reference TRBV5-1 and TRBJ2-3): KAGVTQTPRYLIKTRGQQVTLSCSPISGHRSVSWYQQTPGQGLQFLFEYFSETQRNKGNFPGRFSGRQFSNSRSEMNVSTLELGDSALYLCASSLEGGQTDTQYFGPGTRLTVL.

This clonotype appeared many times. CDR3 coding DNA: TGTGCCAGCAGTTTAGGGAGGGGTGGGTGGTTTGAGCAGTTCTTC. Translated, it gives CASSLGRGGWFEQFF. This chain uses TRBV27 with TRBJ2-1; 7 bases align to TRBD2. This CDR3 is built from 15 residues. The junction had 10 bases not matched to a gene; V was cut back by 2 bases and J by 9 bases. Germline lookup yields CDR1 MNHEY and CDR2 SMNVEV (reference sequence).

CDR3 sequence: CASATSSDGRPQFF. The CDR3 nucleotides are TGTGCCAGCGCAACCTCTAGCGACGGGAGGCCGCAGTTCTTC. The V call is TRBV18, the J call TRBJ2-1; 7 bases fit TRBD2. Trimming took 8 bases from V and 12 from J; bases not matched to a gene: 16. The length of the CDR3 is 14 residues. Looked up from germline, CDR1 is KGHSH and CDR2 is LQKENI.

A word on this clonotype: A read error is possible here, since a much larger clone lies one base away. The CDR3 is CASSPRRAGPYEQYF. For the CDR3, the DNA is TGTGCCAGCAGCCCCCGACGGGCAGGGCCCTACGAGCAGTACTTC. The rearrangement joins TRBV7-9 to TRBJ2-7; a possible D gene is TRBD1 (5 bases). The CDR3 loop spans 15 amino acids. CDR1 SEHNR and CDR2 FQNEAQ come from the germline V gene (reference sequence). V lost 5 bases and J lost 2, with 16 bases in between.

J is TRBJ2-7 and V is TRBV5-1, with 9 bases that match TRBD1. The ends lost 4 bases at V and 4 bases at J; junction bases unmatched: 9. Germline CDR1 SGHRS, CDR2 YFSETQ. The CDR3 has 15 amino acids. CDR3 DNA sequence: TGCGCCAGCAGCCGTGGTTCAGGGACAGGGTACGAGCAGTACTTC. Protein product: CASSRGSGTGYEQYF.

At least ten counts were recorded for this clonotype. The chain employs TRBV12-3 or TRBV12-4 and TRBJ2-5; 8 bases line up with TRBD1. The CDR3 spans 15 residues. V lost 4 bases, J lost 1 base, and 5 bases stayed unmatched. CDR3 region: CASSSSGTGQETQYF. The CDR3 DNA sequence: TGTGCCAGCAGTTCCTCCGGGACAGGCCAAGAGACCCAGTACTTC.

V and J are TRBV9 and TRBJ2-1; 10 bases are a match to TRBD2. Germline trimming cut 0 bases from V and 6 bases from J; bases unmatched to any gene: 3. The CDR3 consists of 15 residues. Germline V gene data show CDR1 as SGDLS and CDR2 as YYNGEE. CDR3 sequence: CASSVDLAGANEQFF. CDR3 nucleotide sequence: TGTGCCAGCAGCGTAGACCTAGCGGGAGCCAATGAGCAGTTCTTC. The whole variable domain, filled in from reference TRBV9 and TRBJ2-1, reads DSGVTQTPKHLITATGQRVTLRCSPRSGDLSVYWYQQSLDQGLQFLIQYYNGEERAKGNILERFSAQQFPDLHSELNLSSLELGDSALYFCASSVDLAGANEQFFGPGTRLTVL.

Worth noting for this clonotype: This may come from a read error, since a much larger clone is one base off. This sequence joins TRBV11-3 and TRBJ2-5; the match to TRBD2 covers 8 bases. The germline V gene encodes CDR1 SGHNT and CDR2 YENEEA. The CDR3 length is 16 residues. The CDR3 nucleotides read TGTGCCAGCAGCTTCCGGCTAGCGGGTCACGAAGAGACCCAGTGCTTC. Amino acid sequence: CASSFRLAGHEETQCF.

This clonotype was detected many times. This chain connects TRBV2 to TRBJ2-7; 7 bases map to TRBD2. V lost 2 bases to trimming and J lost 6 bases; unmatched junction nucleotides: 7. The CDR3 loop spans 14 amino acids. Germline V CDR1 and CDR2: SNHLY, FYNNEI. The CDR3 sequence: CASSETAGFGEQYF. CDR3 DNA sequence: TGTGCCAGCAGTGAAACAGCGGGATTTGGCGAGCAGTACTTC.

This clonotype was detected only a few times. The chain couples TRBV20-1 to TRBJ2-2, with TRBD1 identical over 7 bases. Germline CDR1 DFQATT, CDR2 SNEGSKA (reference sequence). Losses at the gene ends were 6 bases for V and 0 bases for J; bases not matched to a gene: 10. There are 16 residues in the CDR3. As DNA, the CDR3 is TGCAGTGCCACGGACAGGTTATACGCGAACACCGGGGAGCTGTTTTTT. This translates into CSATDRLYANTGELFF.

This clonotype was counted at least ten times. The chain joins TRBV13 to TRBJ2-3; possible D gene TRBD2, 6 bases. From germline, CDR1 is PRHDT and CDR2 FYEKMQ (reference sequence). The CDR3 contains 13 residues. Deletions cut 6 bases from V and 8 bases from J, with 15 bases between. The CDR3 nucleotides are TGTGCCAGCAGGCCCCCCCGGGGGAGTACGCAGTATTTT. Protein: CASRPPRGSTQYF.